The clone carrying this T cell receptor (beta chain) was found once. The target antigen is unknown. PCR was performed using 60 Vbeta and 13 Jbeta primers. Generated by immunoSEQ multiplex PCR, the TCRdb table keeps only in-frame clones and is missing some. The table records some 65,000 clones, roughly two thirds of them present only once. This entry is derived from a study of cytomegalovirus exposure and HLA in healthy donors. General study findings and limits: Later work found most CMV-associated TCR beta chains apparently HLA-restricted. A later analysis linked some 17,000 TCR beta sequences to HLA alleles at 0.05 false discovery rate.

The CDR3 runs to 19 residues. CDR1 is SGDLS and CDR2 is YYNGEE in the germline V gene. Trimming removed 0 bases from V and 0 bases from J, with 18 bases in between. Sequenced input: PBMCs. The chain has TRBV9 and TRBJ1-4; a possible D gene is TRBD1 (5 bases). This clonotype was obtained from a man aged 30 to 39 in good health and CMV-seronegative. The CDR3 DNA reads as TGTGCCAGCAGCGTAGAAGCCAGGGCCTCATACCCAACTAATGAAAAACTGTTTTTT. Translated: CASSVEARASYPTNEKLFF.